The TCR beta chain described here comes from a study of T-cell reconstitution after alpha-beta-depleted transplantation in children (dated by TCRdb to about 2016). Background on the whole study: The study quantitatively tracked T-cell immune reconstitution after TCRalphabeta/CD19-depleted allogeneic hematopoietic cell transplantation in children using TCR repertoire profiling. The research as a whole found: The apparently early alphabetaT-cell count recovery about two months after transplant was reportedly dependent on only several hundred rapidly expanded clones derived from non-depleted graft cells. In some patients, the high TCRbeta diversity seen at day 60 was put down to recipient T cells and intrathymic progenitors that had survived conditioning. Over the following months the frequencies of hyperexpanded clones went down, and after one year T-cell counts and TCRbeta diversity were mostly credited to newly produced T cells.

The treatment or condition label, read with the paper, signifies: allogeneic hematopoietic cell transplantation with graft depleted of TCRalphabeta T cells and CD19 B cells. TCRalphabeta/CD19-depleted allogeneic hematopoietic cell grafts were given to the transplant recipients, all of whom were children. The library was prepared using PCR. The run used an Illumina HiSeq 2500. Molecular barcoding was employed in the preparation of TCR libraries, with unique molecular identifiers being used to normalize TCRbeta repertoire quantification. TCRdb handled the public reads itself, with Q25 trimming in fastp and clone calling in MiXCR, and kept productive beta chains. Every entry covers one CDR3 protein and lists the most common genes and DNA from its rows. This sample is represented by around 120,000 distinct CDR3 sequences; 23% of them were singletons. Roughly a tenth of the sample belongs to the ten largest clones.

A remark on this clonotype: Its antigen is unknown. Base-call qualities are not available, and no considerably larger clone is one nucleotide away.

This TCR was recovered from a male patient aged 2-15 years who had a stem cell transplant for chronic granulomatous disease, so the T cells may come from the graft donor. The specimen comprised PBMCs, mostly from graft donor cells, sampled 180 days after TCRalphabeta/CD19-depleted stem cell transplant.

The nucleotide sequence is TGCGCCAGCAGCTTACGGACAGGAGGAGGGGGAGAGACCCAGTACTTC. This gives the protein CASSLRTGGGGETQYF. Here the chain combines TRBV5-1 and TRBJ2-5; a tentative D match to TRBD1 spans 7 bases. From the germline V gene, CDR1 is SGHRS and CDR2 is YFSETQ. The CDR3 runs 16 residues from the cysteine to the phenylalanine. Only the CDR3 DNA stays, 48 bases, in frame from base 1. Cut back by 2 bases and 4 bases, the V and J ends lie 18 bases apart.